These 18 T cell receptor beta chains were all obtained from the same sample, sequenced in a study of technical replicates of blood from a few donors. Sequencing used immunoSEQ multiplex PCR; TCRdb keeps in-frame clones, though not all of them. The sample includes some 71,000 clones, approximately 97% of them seen just once. The sample was T cells isolated from PBMCs. The receptors derive from a human donor in good health.

This chain links TRBV9 with TRBJ2-7; D is uncertain. The germline V gene encodes CDR1 SGDLS and CDR2 YYNGEE. The CDR3 contains 13 residues. Trimming left V 0 bases short and J 3 bases short, with 7 bases between. The CDR3 nucleotides read TGTGCCAGCAGCGTAGAGATCGGCTACGAGCAGTACTTC. As protein: CASSVEIGYEQYF.

The CDR3 region has the DNA TGCGCCAGCAGCCTCGGCCCACCGGGACAGGGGTTCGACGAGCAGTACTTC. Translating it yields CASSLGPPGQGFDEQYF. This chain connects TRBV4-1 to TRBJ2-7, with TRBD1 matching over 10 bases. The V segment lost 4 bases and the J segment 5 bases; nucleotides outside the gene matches: 14. Germline V lookup: CDR1 MGHRA, CDR2 YSYEKL. This CDR3 comprises 17 residues.

This chain connects TRBV19 to TRBJ2-3, with 9 positions matching TRBD2. Germline CDR1 and CDR2: LNHDA and SQIVND (reference sequence). CDR3 size: 16 residues. V trimming: 4 bases; J trimming: 2 bases; junction bases outside the gene matches: 7. CDR3 nucleotide sequence: TGTGCCAGTAGTAAGACTAGCGGATACTTCACAGATACGCAGTATTTT. Translated, it gives CASSKTSGYFTDTQYF. Filled out from reference TRBV19 and TRBJ2-3, the complete variable domain reads DGGITQSPKYLFRKEGQNVTLSCEQNLNHDAMYWYRQDPGQGLRLIYYSQIVNDFQKGDIAEGYSVSREKKESFPLTVTSAQKNPTAFYLCASSKTSGYFTDTQYFGPGTRLTVL.

The chain joins TRBV2 to TRBJ2-7; 8 bases line up with TRBD2. J was trimmed by 6 bases and V by 2 bases; bases with no gene match: 9. The germline V gene encodes CDR1 SNHLY and CDR2 FYNNEI. There are 15 residues in the CDR3. The CDR3 here is CASSELSGAPGEQYF. CDR3 nucleotide sequence: TGTGCCAGCAGTGAACTTAGCGGGGCCCCGGGCGAGCAGTACTTC.

DNA of the CDR3: TGCGCCAGCAGCTCCTACCGGGACAGCCCCTACGAGCAGTACTTC. Translation: CASSSYRDSPYEQYF. This chain uses TRBV5-1 with TRBJ2-7, with TRBD1 matching over 7 bases. In germline, CDR1 is SGHRS, CDR2 YFSETQ. The CDR3 has 15 residues. J gave up 2 bases and V 3 bases, and 8 bases lay outside the gene matches.

V gene TRBV11-3 combines with J gene TRBJ1-1; 7 bases map to TRBD1. There are 15 residues in the CDR3. Germline CDR1 SGHNT, CDR2 YENEEA. Trimming took 5 bases from V and 1 from J; bases not matched to a gene: 7. The CDR3 region has the DNA TGTGCCAGCAGCCCGAGAGGGACAGCGAACACTGAAGCTTTCTTT. This translates into CASSPRGTANTEAFF.

The chain carries TRBV19 and TRBJ1-1; 7 bases map to TRBD1. The CDR3 runs 17 residues. Trimming removed 3 bases from V and 1 base from J; junction bases left unmatched: 11. Looked up from germline, CDR1 is LNHDA and CDR2 is SQIVND (reference sequence). The CDR3 loop is CASSILFYRGKNTEAFF. CDR3 bases: TGTGCCAGTAGTATTCTCTTCTACAGGGGAAAGAACACTGAAGCTTTCTTT.

This chain links TRBV6-5 with TRBJ2-7; 8 bases agree with TRBD2. The CDR3 has 15 residues. Germline V lookup: CDR1 MNHEY, CDR2 SVGAGI. V lost 6 bases, J lost 0 bases, and 7 bases stayed unmatched. The CDR3 protein is CASRTERGFSYEQYF. The CDR3 region has the DNA TGTGCCAGCAGAACAGAGCGGGGGTTCTCCTACGAGCAGTACTTC.

The chain employs TRBV6-5 and TRBJ2-1, with 9 bases lining up with TRBD1. This CDR3 spans 14 amino acids. With V trimmed by 2 bases and J by 7 bases, 3 bases remained unmatched. Per germline, CDR1 MNHEY and CDR2 SVGAGI. The CDR3 nucleotides read TGTGCCAGCAGTTACGCCGACAGGGGGAATGAGCAGTTCTTC. This encodes CASSYADRGNEQFF.

This chain uses TRBV11-2 with TRBJ2-2; 8 nucleotides line up with TRBD2. The CDR3 has 17 residues. Germline CDR1 and CDR2: SGHAT and FQNNGV. J gave up 3 bases and V 5 bases, and 11 bases lay outside the gene matches. The CDR3: CASSPRAGGSHTGELFF. The DNA of the CDR3 is TGTGCCAGCAGCCCTCGGGCGGGAGGCTCCCACACCGGGGAGCTGTTTTTT.

CDR3 DNA sequence: TGCAGTGCTCCCTTGCGGGTGGAGTATTTT. Translated: CSAPLRVEYF. This chain links TRBV20-1 with TRBJ2-3; TRBD2 might be the D (5 bases). V dropped 5 bases and J dropped 13 bases, with 13 bases sitting between them. The CDR3 length is 10 residues. The germline V gene encodes CDR1 DFQATT and CDR2 SNEGSKA (reference sequence).

The chain uses TRBV2 and TRBJ2-7; D remains unclear. This CDR3 has 11 residues. Trimming took 5 bases from V and 3 from J, leaving 5 bases between them. Germline-derived CDR1 and CDR2 are SNHLY and FYNNEI. The CDR3 nucleotides are TGTGCCAGCAGTACAGTCTACGAGCAGTACTTC. Translated, it gives CASSTVYEQYF.

The chain joins TRBV28 to TRBJ1-3; D unresolved. The V end was cut by 5 bases, the J end by 0 bases, with 14 bases between. CDR3 length equals 16 residues. Germline loops: CDR1 MDHEN, CDR2 SYDVKM. The CDR3 DNA reads as TGTGCCAGCAGTGGTCGACTTATGGTCTCTGGAAACACCATATATTTT. As protein: CASSGRLMVSGNTIYF.

This chain joins TRBV7-2 and TRBJ1-2, with 10 bases identical to TRBD1. Per germline, CDR1 SGHTA and CDR2 FQGNSA. The CDR3 covers 15 residues. Losses at the gene ends were 1 base for V and 4 bases for J; bases not matched to a gene: 3. The CDR3 region has the DNA TGTGCCAGCAGCTTAGGACAGGGGGCTAGCTATGGCTACACCTTC. This sequence encodes CASSLGQGASYGYTF.

The chain recombines TRBV11-2 with TRBJ1-3, with TRBD1 as a possible D gene (6 bases). The germline V gene has CDR1 SGHAT and CDR2 FQNNGV. There are 19 residues in the CDR3. The V end was cut by 4 bases, the J end by 0 bases, with 22 bases between. CDR3 nucleotide sequence: TGTGCCAGCAGCTCCCCCGACGGACAGCACTCCAACTCTGGAAACACCATATATTTT. It specifies CASSSPDGQHSNSGNTIYF. The full variable domain, in which reference TRBV11-2 and TRBJ1-3 provide the parts outside the CDR3, is EAGVAQSPRYKIIEKRQSVAFWCNPISGHATLYWYQQILGQGPKLLIQFQNNGVVDDSQLPKDRFSAERLKGVDSTLKIQPAKLEDSAVYLCASSSPDGQHSNSGNTIYFGEGSWLTVV.

The chain has TRBV6-5 and TRBJ2-1; 7 nucleotides line up with TRBD1. The ends lost 5 bases at V and 14 bases at J; junction bases unmatched: 9. Germline V gives CDR1 MNHEY, CDR2 SVGAGI. The CDR3 sequence is 12 residues long. CDR3 protein: CASSREGTVKFF. The CDR3 coding sequence is TGTGCCAGCAGTAGGGAAGGGACAGTAAAGTTCTTC.

V gene TRBV21-1 combines with J gene TRBJ2-1; the table's TRBD1 call for D was not verified on the DNA. TRBV21-1 is a known pseudogene. The CDR3 runs to 17 residues. The CDR3 nucleotides are TGTGCCAGCAGCAAAGATTATCGACAGGGGTTATGCAATGAGCAGTTCTTC. It is translated as CASSKDYRQGLCNEQFF.

V usage is TRBV5-6 and J usage is TRBJ2-2; 9 bases are a match to TRBD1. The CDR3 is made up of 14 amino acids. The germline CDR1 and CDR2 sequences are SGHDT and YYEEEE. V gave up 3 bases and J gave up 3 bases; unmatched junction bases: 0. CDR3 residues: CASSWDRDTGELFF. CDR3 bases: TGTGCCAGCAGCTGGGACAGGGACACCGGGGAGCTGTTTTTT.